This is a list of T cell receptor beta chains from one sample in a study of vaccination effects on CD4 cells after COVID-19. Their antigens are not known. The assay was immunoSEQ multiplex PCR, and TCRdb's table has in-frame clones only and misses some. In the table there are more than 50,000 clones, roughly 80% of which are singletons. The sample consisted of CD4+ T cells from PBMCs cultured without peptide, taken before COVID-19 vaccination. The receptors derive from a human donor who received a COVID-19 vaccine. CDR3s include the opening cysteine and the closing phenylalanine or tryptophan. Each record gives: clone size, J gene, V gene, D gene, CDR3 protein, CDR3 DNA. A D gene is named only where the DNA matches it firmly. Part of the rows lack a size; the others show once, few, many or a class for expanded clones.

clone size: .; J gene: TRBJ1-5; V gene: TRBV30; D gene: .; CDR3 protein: CAWDRGTFSNQPQHF; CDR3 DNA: TGTGCCTGGGACCGGGGGACATTCAGCAATCAGCCCCAGCATTTT
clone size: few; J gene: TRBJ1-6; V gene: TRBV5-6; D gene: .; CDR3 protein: CASSLGASREGNSPLHF; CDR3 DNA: TGTGCCAGCAGCTTGGGGGCTTCGAGGGAGGGTAATTCACCCCTCCACTTT
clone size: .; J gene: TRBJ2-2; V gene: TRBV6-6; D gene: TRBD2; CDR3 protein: CASSGGLALTGELFF; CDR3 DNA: TGTGCCAGCAGTGGGGGACTAGCGCTCACCGGGGAGCTGTTTTTT
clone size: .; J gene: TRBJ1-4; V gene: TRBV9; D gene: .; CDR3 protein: CASSLMGLIDEKLFF; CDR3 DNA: TGTGCCAGCAGCCTAATGGGGCTGATAGATGAAAAACTGTTTTTT
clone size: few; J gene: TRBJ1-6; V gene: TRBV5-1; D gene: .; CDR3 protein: CASSLSSQSSYNSPLHF; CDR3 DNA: TGCGCCAGCAGCTTGAGTTCCCAGAGCTCCTATAATTCACCCCTCCACTTT
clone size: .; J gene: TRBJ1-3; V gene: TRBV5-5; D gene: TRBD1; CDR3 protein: CASSFIAGGFGNTIYF; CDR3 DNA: TGTGCCAGCAGCTTTATCGCAGGGGGCTTCGGAAACACCATATATTTT
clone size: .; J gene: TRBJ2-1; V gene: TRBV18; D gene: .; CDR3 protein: CASSPPGASYNEQFF; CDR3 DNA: TGTGCCAGCTCACCACCAGGGGCATCCTACAATGAGCAGTTCTTC
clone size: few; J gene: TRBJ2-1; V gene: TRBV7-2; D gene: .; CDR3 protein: CASSLAGGPGSYNEQFF; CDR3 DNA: TGTGCCAGCAGCTTAGCGGGGGGGCCGGGTTCCTACAATGAGCAGTTCTTC
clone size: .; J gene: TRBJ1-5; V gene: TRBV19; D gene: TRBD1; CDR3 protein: CASSTASRGQYQPQHF; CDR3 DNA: TGTGCCAGTAGTACCGCCTCTCGGGGACAGTATCAGCCCCAGCATTTT
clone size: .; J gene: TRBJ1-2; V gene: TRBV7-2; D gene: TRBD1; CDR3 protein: CATAITGGNYGYTF; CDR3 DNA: TGTGCCACAGCGATTACAGGGGGCAACTATGGCTACACCTTC
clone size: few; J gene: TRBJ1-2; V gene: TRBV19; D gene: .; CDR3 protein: CASSIQGSANYGYTF; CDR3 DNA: TGTGCCAGTAGTATACAGGGTTCAGCTAACTATGGCTACACCTTC
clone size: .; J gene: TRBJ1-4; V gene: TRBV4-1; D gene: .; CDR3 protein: CASSQVLNEKLFF; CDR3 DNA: TGCGCCAGCAGCCAAGTTCTTAATGAAAAACTGTTTTTT
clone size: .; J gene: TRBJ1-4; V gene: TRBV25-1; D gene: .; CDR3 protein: CASSEVWGSEEKLFF; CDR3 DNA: TGTGCCAGCAGTGAAGTTTGGGGCTCCGAAGAAAAACTGTTTTTT
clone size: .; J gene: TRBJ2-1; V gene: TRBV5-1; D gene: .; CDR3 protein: CASSLEITGENEQFF; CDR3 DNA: TGCGCCAGCAGCTTGGAGATTACGGGCGAGAATGAGCAGTTCTTC